This TCR beta chain was obtained from a study of blood T cell repertoires in COVID-19. Study background: The samples span acute and convalescent COVID-19 from the United States, Italy and Spain.

The V and J ends lost 5 bases and 5 bases, in that order; junction bases with no gene match: 10. The CDR3 contains 15 residues. The germline V gene has CDR1 SNHLY and CDR2 FYNNEI. Adults between roughly 18 and 100 years of age took part from 24 US areas. In the original analysis: Estimates of nucleated cell counts were drawn from the amplification of reference gene primers. Profiling relied on immunoSEQ multiplex PCR, and the TCRdb table lists in-frame clones only, not all of them. The V and J calls and clone size are taken from that table; D and trimming were inferred from the DNA. This repertoire shows 150,000 to 170,000 clones, around 80% found once; its top ten account for around 7.1%.

V is TRBV2 and J is TRBJ1-1, with 8 bases lining up with TRBD1. The sequence came from a man over 45 who had recovered from COVID-19. The sample comprised PBMCs or T cells enriched from blood (not recorded which). For the CDR3, the DNA is TGTGCCAGCAGTCCTCGGACAGGGCTCATTACTGAAGCTTTCTTT. This encodes CASSPRTGLITEAFF. The whole variable domain, filled in from reference TRBV2 and TRBJ1-1, reads EPEVTQTPSHQVTQMGQEVILRCVPISNHLYFYWYRQILGQKVEFLVSFYNNEISEKSEIFDDQFSVERPDGSNFTLKIRSTKLEDSAMYFCASSPRTGLITEAFFGQGTRLTVV.